The 25 T cell receptor beta chains below all came from one sample that was sequenced in a study of CD8+ T cells in alopecia areata. cDNA reverse transcribed from extracted RNA served as the sequencing template. Sequenced by immunoSEQ multiplex PCR; TCRdb stores in-frame clones only, minus some. This sample carries about 120,000 clones, around 58% of them seen once, and the ten largest clones take roughly 30%. Treatment indicated: oral pan-JAK inhibitor, 5-10 mg twice daily. The sample was CD8+ T cells sorted from blood, taken at week 4, from a patient treated with tofacitinib. These receptors all stem from a human donor with alopecia areata.

This clone was observed a handful of times. The gene calls are TRBV15 and TRBJ2-7; 8 nucleotides align to TRBD1. Germline V CDR1 and CDR2: LNHNV, YYDKDF (reference sequence). V trimming: 5 bases; J trimming: 5 bases; junction bases outside the gene matches: 8. The CDR3 is 14 residues long. The CDR3 here is CATSHDRGGNEQYF. The CDR3 coding sequence is TGTGCCACCAGCCACGACAGGGGTGGGAACGAGCAGTACTTC.

This clone showed up just a few times. V gene TRBV25-1 combines with J gene TRBJ1-5; D not resolved. Germline CDR1 is MGHDK and CDR2 is SYGVNS. The V end was cut by 9 bases, the J end by 3 bases, with 9 bases between. CDR3 length: 12 amino acids. As DNA, the CDR3 is TGTGCCAGTCATCAATACAATCAGCCCCAGCATTTT. It codes for CASHQYNQPQHF.

This clone was seen more than once but under ten times. The identical CDR3 is also encoded by other nucleotide sequences in the sample. This sequence joins TRBV5-1 and TRBJ2-1; unclear D gene. The CDR3 is made up of 12 amino acids. The germline CDR1 and CDR2 sequences are SGHRS and YFSETQ. The V and J ends lost 0 bases and 4 bases respectively, with 2 bases between them. CDR3 amino acids: CASSLVYNEQFF. The CDR3 DNA follows: TGCGCCAGCAGCTTGGTATACAATGAGCAGTTCTTC.

This clone has more than one count but fewer than ten. The chain has TRBV4-2 and TRBJ1-1; D ambiguous. This CDR3 region has 11 residues. The V gene lost 4 bases and the J gene lost 0 bases, with 0 bases spanning the gap. The V gene's germline CDR1 is LGHNA and CDR2 YNFKEQ. CDR3 sequence: CASSLNTEAFF. The CDR3 DNA sequence: TGTGCCAGCAGCCTGAACACTGAAGCTTTCTTT.

V and J are TRBV30 and TRBJ1-5; D ambiguous. CDR3 length: 14 residues. Per germline, CDR1 GTSNPN and CDR2 SVGIG (reference sequence). Trimming cost V 2 bases and J 0 bases, with 8 bases left between them. CDR3: CAWSKGASNQPQHF. The DNA of the CDR3 is TGTGCCTGGAGTAAAGGAGCTAGCAATCAGCCCCAGCATTTT.

The V call is TRBV7-2, the J call TRBJ1-5; D ambiguous. Germline loops: CDR1 SGHTA, CDR2 FQGNSA. The CDR3 covers 13 residues. V lost 5 bases to trimming and J lost 2 bases, with 7 bases between them. This CDR3 is CASSPWGNQPQHF. Written as DNA, the CDR3 is TGTGCCAGCAGCCCCTGGGGCAATCAGCCCCAGCATTTT.

The chain has TRBV4-1 and TRBJ2-7, with D hard to call. Trimming took off 3 bases at V and 4 bases at J, with 10 bases between the two ends. The CDR3 spans 13 residues. Germline lookup yields CDR1 MGHRA and CDR2 YSYEKL. CDR3 nucleotides: TGCGCCAGCAGCCAGGCTCCCCAATACGAGCAGTACTTC. Translated: CASSQAPQYEQYF.

This chain joins TRBV25-1 and TRBJ2-1; the match to TRBD1 covers 7 bases. Trimming removed 5 bases from V and 9 bases from J; junction bases left unmatched: 4. The CDR3 extends over 12 amino acids. Germline CDR1 MGHDK, CDR2 SYGVNS. This CDR3 reads CASSRGGGEQFF. The DNA for the CDR3 is TGTGCCAGCAGTCGAGGGGGCGGTGAGCAGTTCTTC. The full variable domain, its missing parts supplied by reference TRBV25-1 and TRBJ2-1, is EADIYQTPRYLVIGTGKKITLECSQTMGHDKMYWYQQDPGMELHLIHYSYGVNSTEKGDLSSESTVSRIRTEHFPLTLESARPSHTSQYLCASSRGGGEQFFGPGTRLTVL.

This sequence joins TRBV29-1 and TRBJ2-1, with a possible D match to TRBD1 (5 bases). Germline V gene sequence: CDR1 SQVTM, CDR2 ANQGSEA. The CDR3 is made up of 11 amino acids. The V gene lost 6 bases and the J gene lost 6 bases, with 9 bases spanning the gap. As DNA, the CDR3 is TGCAGCGTCAATCAGGGCAATGAGCAGTTCTTC. Translated: CSVNQGNEQFF.

The V gene is TRBV29-1, the J gene TRBJ1-1; D may be TRBD1 (5 bases). With 6 bases removed from V and 1 base from J, the gap between germline ends came to 9 bases. The CDR3 has 12 amino acids. Looked up from germline, CDR1 is SQVTM and CDR2 is ANQGSEA. CDR3: CSVLDRNTEAFF. The CDR3 DNA follows: TGCAGCGTACTAGACAGGAACACTGAAGCTTTCTTT.

This clone showed up just a few times. The chain is built from TRBV29-1 and TRBJ2-7; D is ambiguous. The V gene's germline CDR1 is SQVTM and CDR2 ANQGSEA. The V gene lost 6 bases and the J gene lost 6 bases, with 12 bases spanning the gap. The CDR3 covers 11 residues. The CDR3 reads CSVPGSGEQYF. Here the CDR3 DNA reads TGCAGCGTGCCGGGTTCAGGCGAGCAGTACTTC.

The CDR3 DNA is TGTGCCAGTAGTATTAGCGGGGATACGCAGTATTTT. Translating gives CASSISGDTQYF. This chain links TRBV19 with TRBJ2-3, with 7 bases fitting TRBD2. Germline trimming cut 3 bases from V and 6 bases from J; bases unmatched to any gene: 0. This CDR3 spans 12 amino acids. Germline CDR1 is LNHDA and CDR2 is SQIVND (reference sequence).

The V and J genes are TRBV14 and TRBJ2-5; D may be TRBD2 (5 bases). Germline assignment: CDR1 SGHDN and CDR2 FVKESK. The V and J ends lost 5 bases and 2 bases respectively, with 12 bases between them. The CDR3 runs to 14 residues. The CDR3 sequence is CASSTRSWQETQYF. CDR3 DNA sequence: TGTGCCAGCAGCACTAGAAGTTGGCAAGAGACCCAGTACTTC.

The CDR3 DNA sequence: TGTGCCTCTGAGTCCTATGGCTACACCTTC. Protein product: CASESYGYTF. The chain has TRBV30 and TRBJ1-2; D remains ambiguous. The V and J ends lost 7 bases and 4 bases respectively, with 7 bases between them. The germline gives CDR1 GTSNPN, CDR2 SVGIG (reference sequence). The CDR3 consists of 10 residues. The full variable domain, its missing parts supplied by reference TRBV30 and TRBJ1-2, is SQTIHQWPATLVQPVGSPLSLECTVEGTSNPNLYWYRQAAGRGLQLLFYSVGIGQISSEVPQNLSASRPQDRQFILSSKKLLLSDSGFYLCASESYGYTFGSGTRLTVV.

The chain combines TRBV5-1 with TRBJ2-1, with 10 bases fitting TRBD1. Trimming cost V 0 bases and J 8 bases; bases outside gene matches: 8. The CDR3 length is 16 residues. Germline values: CDR1 SGHRS, CDR2 YFSETQ. The CDR3 region is CASSLEATGGGDEQFF. CDR3 coding DNA: TGCGCCAGCAGCTTGGAGGCGACAGGGGGCGGGGATGAGCAGTTCTTC.

This clone came up once. The chain uses TRBV30 and TRBJ1-5; 8 positions agree with TRBD1. With V trimmed by 8 bases and J by 0 bases, 6 bases remained unmatched. The CDR3 has 14 residues. From germline, CDR1 is GTSNPN and CDR2 SVGIG (reference sequence). The CDR3 loop is CAAGQGYSNQPQHF. Written as DNA, the CDR3 is TGTGCCGCTGGACAGGGTTATAGCAATCAGCCCCAGCATTTT.

This sequence joins TRBV30 and TRBJ1-2, with unresolved D. Germline assignment: CDR1 GTSNPN and CDR2 SVGIG (reference sequence). V was pared by 1 base and J by 4 bases, with 7 bases between. The CDR3 covers 12 residues. In DNA form, the CDR3 reads TGTGCCTGGAGTGCCTACATCTATGGCTACACCTTC. Translated, it gives CAWSAYIYGYTF.

The chain is built from TRBV30 and TRBJ2-3; D is ambiguous. CDR1 and CDR2 (germline): GTSNPN, SVGIG (reference sequence). Deletions cut 1 base from V and 0 bases from J, with 8 bases between. This CDR3 contains 14 residues. This CDR3 is CAWSADLSTDTQYF. The CDR3 coding sequence is TGTGCCTGGAGTGCCGACCTTAGCACAGATACGCAGTATTTT.

The rearrangement uses TRBV12-5 and TRBJ1-2; D gene unclear. This CDR3 is built from 11 residues. Trimming cost V 9 bases and J 7 bases, with 12 bases left between them. In germline, CDR1 is LGHNT, CDR2 FRNRAP. CDR3 DNA sequence: TGTGCTAGCCTCGGACTCCTTGGCTACACCTTC. It is translated as CASLGLLGYTF.

The chain joins TRBV30 to TRBJ1-2; D ambiguous. Per the germline V gene, CDR1 is GTSNPN and CDR2 is SVGIG (reference sequence). This CDR3 has 13 residues. V was cut by 1 base and J by 2 bases, with 8 bases left in between. Here the CDR3 reads CAWSGRINYGYTF. The DNA of the CDR3 is TGTGCCTGGAGTGGTAGGATAAACTATGGCTACACCTTC.

This clone was picked up a small number of times. The genes are TRBV7-9 and TRBJ1-2; D perhaps matches TRBD1 (5 bases). CDR1 is SEHNR, CDR2 FQNEAQ, per germline (reference sequence). Trimming removed 4 bases from V and 4 bases from J, with 13 bases in between. The CDR3 is made up of 14 amino acids. The CDR3 DNA sequence: TGTGCCAGCAGCTCTTCCCCGGGGCGCTATGGCTACACCTTC. Residues: CASSSSPGRYGYTF.

The V gene is TRBV9, the J gene TRBJ2-7; D possibly corresponds to TRBD1 (6 bases). The CDR3 contains 14 residues. V lost 0 bases, J lost 7 bases, and 14 bases lay in between. Germline V gene data show CDR1 as SGDLS and CDR2 as YYNGEE. CDR3 sequence: CASSVAETGPEQYF. CDR3 in DNA: TGTGCCAGCAGCGTAGCGGAGACAGGTCCAGAGCAGTACTTC.

The genes are TRBV6-1 and TRBJ2-2, with D perhaps matching TRBD1 or TRBD2 (5 bases each). This CDR3 is built from 15 residues. Trimming removed 5 bases at V and 3 bases at J, with 13 bases between. CDR1 and CDR2 (germline): MNHNS, SASEGT. The CDR3 sequence: CASSLRDGDTGELFF. The DNA of the CDR3 is TGTGCCAGCAGTCTCCGGGACGGGGACACCGGGGAGCTGTTTTTT.

CDR3 loop: CGALPPGANVLTF. In DNA form, the CDR3 reads TGTGGGGCCCTGCCCCCTGGGGCCAACGTCCTGACTTTC. This chain joins TRBV7-9 and TRBJ2-6; D unclear. CDR1 and CDR2 from the germline V gene are SEHNR and FQNEAQ (reference sequence). This CDR3 region has 13 residues. Looking up the rest from reference TRBV7-9 and TRBJ2-6 gives the full variable domain: DTGVSQNPRHKITKRGQNVTFRCDPISEHNRLYWYRQTLGQGPEFLTYFQNEAQLEKSRLLSDRFSAERPKGSFSTLEIQRTEQGDSAMYLCGALPPGANVLTFGAGSRLTVL.

The chain couples TRBV29-1 to TRBJ1-2; 10 bases map to TRBD1. The germline V gene encodes CDR1 SQVTM and CDR2 ANQGSEA. The CDR3 is 14 amino acids. Germline trimming cut 6 bases from V and 7 bases from J; bases unmatched to any gene: 11. This chain's CDR3 is CSVHTGTGVSGYTF. The CDR3 DNA is TGCAGCGTCCACACCGGGACAGGGGTTAGTGGCTACACCTTC.